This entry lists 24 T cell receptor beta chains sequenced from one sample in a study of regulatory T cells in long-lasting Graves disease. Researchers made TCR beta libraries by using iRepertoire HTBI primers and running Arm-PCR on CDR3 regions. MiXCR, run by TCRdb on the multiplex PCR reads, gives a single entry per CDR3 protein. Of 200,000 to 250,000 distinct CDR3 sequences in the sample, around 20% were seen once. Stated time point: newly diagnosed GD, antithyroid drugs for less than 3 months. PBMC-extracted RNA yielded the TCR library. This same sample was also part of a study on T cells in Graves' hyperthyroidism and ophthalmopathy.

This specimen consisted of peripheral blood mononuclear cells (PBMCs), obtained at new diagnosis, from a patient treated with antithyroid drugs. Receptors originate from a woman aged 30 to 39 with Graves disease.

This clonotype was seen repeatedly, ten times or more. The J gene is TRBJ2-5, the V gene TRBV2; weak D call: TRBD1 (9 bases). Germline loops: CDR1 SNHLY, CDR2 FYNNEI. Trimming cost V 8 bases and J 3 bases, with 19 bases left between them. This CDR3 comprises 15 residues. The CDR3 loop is CASRPRGDREETQYF. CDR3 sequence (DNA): TGTGCCAGCCGACCGCGGGGGGACAGGGAAGAGACCCAGTACTTC.

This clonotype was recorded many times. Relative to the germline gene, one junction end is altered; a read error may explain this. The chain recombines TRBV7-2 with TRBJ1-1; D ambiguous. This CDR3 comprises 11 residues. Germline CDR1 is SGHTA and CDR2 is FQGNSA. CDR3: CASRLTTSRLF. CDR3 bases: TGTGCCAGCCGACTCACCACCTCGCGTCTCTTT.

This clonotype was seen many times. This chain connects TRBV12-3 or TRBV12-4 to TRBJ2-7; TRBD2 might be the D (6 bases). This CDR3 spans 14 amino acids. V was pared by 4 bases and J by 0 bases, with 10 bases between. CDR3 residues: CASSWDFSSYEQYF. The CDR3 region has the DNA TGTGCCAGCAGTTGGGACTTTAGCTCCTACGAGCAGTACTTC.

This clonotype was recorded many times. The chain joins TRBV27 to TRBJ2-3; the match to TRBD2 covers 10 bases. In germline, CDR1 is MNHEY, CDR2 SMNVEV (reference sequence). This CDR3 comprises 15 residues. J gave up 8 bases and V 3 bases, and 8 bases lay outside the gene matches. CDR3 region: CASSFLAGAEGTQYF. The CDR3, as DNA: TGTGCCAGCAGTTTCCTAGCGGGGGCAGAGGGTACGCAGTATTTT.

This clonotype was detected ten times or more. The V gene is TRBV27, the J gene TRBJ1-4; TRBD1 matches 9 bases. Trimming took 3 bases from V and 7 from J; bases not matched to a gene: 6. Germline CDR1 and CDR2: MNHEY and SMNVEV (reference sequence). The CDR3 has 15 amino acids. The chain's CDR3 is CASSFTGGLSEKLFF. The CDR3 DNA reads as TGTGCCAGCAGTTTCACAGGGGGCTTGAGTGAAAAACTGTTTTTT.

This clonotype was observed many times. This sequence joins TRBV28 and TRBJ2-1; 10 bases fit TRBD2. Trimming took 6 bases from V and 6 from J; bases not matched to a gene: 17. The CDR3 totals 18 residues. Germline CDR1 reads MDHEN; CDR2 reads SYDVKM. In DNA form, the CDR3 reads TGTGCCAGCAGACCTCGGGGTCTAGCGGGAGCTTATACCAATGAGCAGTTCTTC. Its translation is CASRPRGLAGAYTNEQFF.

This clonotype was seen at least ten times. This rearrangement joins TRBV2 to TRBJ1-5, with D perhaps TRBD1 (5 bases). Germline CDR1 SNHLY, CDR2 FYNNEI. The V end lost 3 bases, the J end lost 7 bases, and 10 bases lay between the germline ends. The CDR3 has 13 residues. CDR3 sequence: CASSENRPQPQHF. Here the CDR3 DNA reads TGTGCCAGCAGTGAGAACAGGCCACAGCCCCAGCATTTT.

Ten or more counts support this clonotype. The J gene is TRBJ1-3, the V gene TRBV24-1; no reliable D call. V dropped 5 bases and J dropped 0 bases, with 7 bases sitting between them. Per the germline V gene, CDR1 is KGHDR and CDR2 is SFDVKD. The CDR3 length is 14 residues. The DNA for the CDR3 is TGTGCCACCAGTGTTGACTTCTCTGGAAACACCATATATTTT. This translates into CATSVDFSGNTIYF.

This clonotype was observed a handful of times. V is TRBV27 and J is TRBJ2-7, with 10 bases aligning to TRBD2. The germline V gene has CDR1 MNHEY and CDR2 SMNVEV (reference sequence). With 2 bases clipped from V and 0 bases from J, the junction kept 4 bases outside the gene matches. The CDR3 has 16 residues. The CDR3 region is CASSLSTSGTSYEQYF. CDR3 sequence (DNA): TGTGCCAGCAGTTTAAGTACTAGCGGGACCTCCTACGAGCAGTACTTC.

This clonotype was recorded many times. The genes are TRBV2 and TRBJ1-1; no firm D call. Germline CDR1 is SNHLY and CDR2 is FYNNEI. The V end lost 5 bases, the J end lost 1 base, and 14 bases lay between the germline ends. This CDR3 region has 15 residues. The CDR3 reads CASSHPAPPNTEAFF. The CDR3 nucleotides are TGTGCCAGCAGTCACCCCGCCCCCCCGAACACTGAAGCTTTCTTT.

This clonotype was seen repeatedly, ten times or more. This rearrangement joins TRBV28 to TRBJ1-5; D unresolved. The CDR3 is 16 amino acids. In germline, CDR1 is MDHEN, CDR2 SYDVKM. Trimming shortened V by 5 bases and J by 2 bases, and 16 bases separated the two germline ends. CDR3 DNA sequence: TGTGCCAGCAGTACCCACGTGGGCCCTGGCAATCAGCCCCAGCATTTT. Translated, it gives CASSTHVGPGNQPQHF.

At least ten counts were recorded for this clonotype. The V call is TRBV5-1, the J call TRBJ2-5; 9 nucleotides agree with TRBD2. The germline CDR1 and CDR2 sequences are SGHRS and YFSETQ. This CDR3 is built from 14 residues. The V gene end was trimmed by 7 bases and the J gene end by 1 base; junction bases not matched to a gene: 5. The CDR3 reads CASQAGGPQETQYF. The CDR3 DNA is TGCGCCAGCCAGGCGGGAGGGCCCCAAGAGACCCAGTACTTC.

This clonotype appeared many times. For the CDR3, the DNA is TGTGCCAGCAGCGCGCGGACGGGTTTGAATTCACCCCTCCACTTT. It specifies CASSARTGLNSPLHF. This sequence joins TRBV7-2 and TRBJ1-6; D not resolved. The CDR3 spans 15 residues. Germline CDR1 is SGHTA and CDR2 is FQGNSA. Trimming took 5 bases from V and 7 from J, leaving 15 bases between them.

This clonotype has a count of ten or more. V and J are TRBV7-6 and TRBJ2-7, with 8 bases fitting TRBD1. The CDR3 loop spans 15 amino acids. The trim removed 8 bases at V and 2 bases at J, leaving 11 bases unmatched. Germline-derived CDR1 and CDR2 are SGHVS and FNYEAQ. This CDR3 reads CASPAGDRQPYEQYF. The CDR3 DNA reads TGTGCCAGCCCTGCTGGGGACAGGCAACCCTACGAGCAGTACTTC.

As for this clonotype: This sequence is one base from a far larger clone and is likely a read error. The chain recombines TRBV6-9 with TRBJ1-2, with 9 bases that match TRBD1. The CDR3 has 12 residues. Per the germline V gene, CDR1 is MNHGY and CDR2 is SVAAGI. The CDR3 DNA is TGTTCCAGTCGGATGGACAGGGGAGGCTACACCTTC. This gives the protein CSSRMDRGGYTF.

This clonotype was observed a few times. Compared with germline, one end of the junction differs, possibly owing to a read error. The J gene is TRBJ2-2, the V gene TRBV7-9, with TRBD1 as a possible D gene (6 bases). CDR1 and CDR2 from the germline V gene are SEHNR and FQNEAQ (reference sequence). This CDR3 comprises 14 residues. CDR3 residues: CASSLRGDTEELFF. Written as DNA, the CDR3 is TGTGCCAGCAGCTTACGAGGGGACACCGAGGAGCTGTTTTTT. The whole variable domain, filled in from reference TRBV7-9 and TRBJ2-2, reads DTGVSQNPRHKITKRGQNVTFRCDPISEHNRLYWYRQTLGQGPEFLTYFQNEAQLEKSRLLSDRFSAERPKGSFSTLEIQRTEQGDSAMYLCASSLRGDTEELFFGEGSRLTVL.

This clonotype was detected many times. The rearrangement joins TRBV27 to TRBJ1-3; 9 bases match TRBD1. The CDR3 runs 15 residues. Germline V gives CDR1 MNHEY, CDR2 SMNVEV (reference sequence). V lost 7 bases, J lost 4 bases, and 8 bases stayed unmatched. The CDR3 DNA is TGTGCCAGCACAAGATCGGGACAGGGAGGAAACACCATATATTTT. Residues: CASTRSGQGGNTIYF.

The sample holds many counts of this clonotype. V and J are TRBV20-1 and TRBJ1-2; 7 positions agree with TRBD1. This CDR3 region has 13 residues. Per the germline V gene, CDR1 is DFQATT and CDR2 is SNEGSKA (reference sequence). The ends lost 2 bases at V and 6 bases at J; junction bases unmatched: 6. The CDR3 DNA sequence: TGCAGTGCTAGACCTCAGGGGGTAAATGGCTACACCTTC. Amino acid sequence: CSARPQGVNGYTF.

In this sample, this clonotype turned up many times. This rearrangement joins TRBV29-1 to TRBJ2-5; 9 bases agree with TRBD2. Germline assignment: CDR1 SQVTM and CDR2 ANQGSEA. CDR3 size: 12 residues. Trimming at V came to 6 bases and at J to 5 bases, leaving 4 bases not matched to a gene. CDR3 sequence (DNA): TGCAGCGTAGTAGCGGGAGTTGAGACCCAGTACTTC. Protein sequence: CSVVAGVETQYF. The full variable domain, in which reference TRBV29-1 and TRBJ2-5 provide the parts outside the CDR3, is SAVISQKPSRDICQRGTSLTIQCQVDSQVTMMFWYRQQPGQSLTLIATANQGSEATYESGFVIDKFPISRPNLTFSTLTVSNMSPEDSSIYLCSVVAGVETQYFGPGTRLLVL.

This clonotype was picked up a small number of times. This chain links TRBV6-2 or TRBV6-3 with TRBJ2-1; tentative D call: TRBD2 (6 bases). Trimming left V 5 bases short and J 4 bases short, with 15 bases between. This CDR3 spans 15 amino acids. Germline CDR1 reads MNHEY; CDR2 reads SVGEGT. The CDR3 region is CASSAGGTPYNEQFF. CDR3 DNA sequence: TGTGCCAGCAGTGCCGGCGGGACGCCGTACAATGAGCAGTTCTTC.

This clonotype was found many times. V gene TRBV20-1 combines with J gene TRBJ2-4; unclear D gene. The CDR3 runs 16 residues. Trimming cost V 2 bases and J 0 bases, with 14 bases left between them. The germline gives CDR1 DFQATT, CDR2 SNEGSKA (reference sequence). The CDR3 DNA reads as TGCAGTGCTAGAAGATCATTGGGCAGAGCCAAAAACATTCAGTACTTC. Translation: CSARRSLGRAKNIQYF.

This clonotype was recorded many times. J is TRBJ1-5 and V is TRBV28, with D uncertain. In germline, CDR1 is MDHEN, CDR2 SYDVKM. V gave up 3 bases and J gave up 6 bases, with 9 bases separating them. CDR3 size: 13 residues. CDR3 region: CASSFGGVQPQHF. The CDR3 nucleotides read TGTGCCAGCAGTTTTGGTGGGGTTCAGCCCCAGCATTTT. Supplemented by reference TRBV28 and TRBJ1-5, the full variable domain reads DVKVTQSSRYLVKRTGEKVFLECVQDMDHENMFWYRQDPGLGLRLIYFSYDVKMKEKGDIPEGYSVSREKKERFSLILESASTNQTSMYLCASSFGGVQPQHFGDGTRLSIL.

The CDR3 nucleotides are TGTGCCAGCAGCCCCTCGGGACTGGGAGAGCAGTTCTTC. It specifies CASSPSGLGEQFF. V gene TRBV7-3 combines with J gene TRBJ2-1, with D tentatively TRBD2 (6 bases). In germline, CDR1 is SGHTA, CDR2 FQGTGA. The V gene lost 5 bases and the J gene lost 10 bases, with 15 bases spanning the gap. The CDR3 has 13 residues.

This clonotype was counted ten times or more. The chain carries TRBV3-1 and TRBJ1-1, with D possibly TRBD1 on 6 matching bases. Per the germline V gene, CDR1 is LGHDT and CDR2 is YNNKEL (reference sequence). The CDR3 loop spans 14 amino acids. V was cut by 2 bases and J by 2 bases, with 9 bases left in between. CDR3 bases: TGTGCCAGCAGCCAAAGGACAGCTAACACTGAAGCTTTCTTT. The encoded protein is CASSQRTANTEAFF. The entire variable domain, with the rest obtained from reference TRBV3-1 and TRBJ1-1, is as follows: DTAVSQTPKYLVTQMGNDKSIKCEQNLGHDTMYWYKQDSKKFLKIMFSYNNKELIINETVPNRFSPKSPDKAHLNLHINSLELGDSAVYFCASSQRTANTEAFFGQGTRLTVV.